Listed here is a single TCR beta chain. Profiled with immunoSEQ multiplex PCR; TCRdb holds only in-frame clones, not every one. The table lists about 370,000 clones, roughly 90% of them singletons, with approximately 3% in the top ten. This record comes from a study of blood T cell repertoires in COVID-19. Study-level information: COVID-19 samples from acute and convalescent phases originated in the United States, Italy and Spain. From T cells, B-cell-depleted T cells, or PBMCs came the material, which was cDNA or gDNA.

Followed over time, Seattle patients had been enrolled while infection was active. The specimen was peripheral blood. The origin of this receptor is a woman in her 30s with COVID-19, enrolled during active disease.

CDR3 bases: TGTGCCAGCAGCTTGAGCGGGGCCAACGTCCTGACTTTC. Translation gives CASSLSGANVLTF. This chain links TRBV11-3 with TRBJ2-6, with D unresolved. The germline CDR1 and CDR2 sequences are SGHNT and YENEEA. The V gene lost 3 bases and the J gene lost 4 bases, with 4 bases spanning the gap. The CDR3 runs to 13 residues.